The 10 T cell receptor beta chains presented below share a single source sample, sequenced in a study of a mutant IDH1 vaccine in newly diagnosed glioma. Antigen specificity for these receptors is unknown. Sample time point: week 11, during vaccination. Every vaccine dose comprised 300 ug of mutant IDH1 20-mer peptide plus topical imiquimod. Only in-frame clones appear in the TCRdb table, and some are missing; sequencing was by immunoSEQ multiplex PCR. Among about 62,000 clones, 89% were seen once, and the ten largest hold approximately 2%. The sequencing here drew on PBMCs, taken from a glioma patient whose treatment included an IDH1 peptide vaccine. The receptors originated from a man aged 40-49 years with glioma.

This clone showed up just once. This chain's CDR3 is CASSSLGTSGETQYF. CDR3 DNA: TGTGCCAGCAGCTCCCTAGGGACTAGCGGCGAGACCCAGTACTTC. The rearrangement joins TRBV7-3 to TRBJ2-5; 11 positions match TRBD2. Trimming removed 4 bases from V and 5 bases from J; junction bases left unmatched: 6. Germline assignment: CDR1 SGHTA and CDR2 FQGTGA. The CDR3 is made up of 15 amino acids.

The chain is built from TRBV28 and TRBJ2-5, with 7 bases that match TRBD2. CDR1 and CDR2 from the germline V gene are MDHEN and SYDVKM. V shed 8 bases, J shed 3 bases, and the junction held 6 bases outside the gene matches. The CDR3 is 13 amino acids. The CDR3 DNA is TGTGCCAGCTCTACTGGGAGGGAAGAGACCCAGTACTTC. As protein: CASSTGREETQYF.

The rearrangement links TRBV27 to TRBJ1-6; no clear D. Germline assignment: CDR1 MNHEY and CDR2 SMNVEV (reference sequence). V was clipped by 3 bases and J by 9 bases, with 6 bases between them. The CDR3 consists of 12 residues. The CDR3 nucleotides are TGTGCCAGCAGTTTCCGTGGTTCACCCCTCCACTTT. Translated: CASSFRGSPLHF.

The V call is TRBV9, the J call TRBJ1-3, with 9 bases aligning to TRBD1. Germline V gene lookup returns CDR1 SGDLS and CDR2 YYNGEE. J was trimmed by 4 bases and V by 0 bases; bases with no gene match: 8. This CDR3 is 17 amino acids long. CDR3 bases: TGTGCCAGCAGCGTAGCCCAACAGGGGGCATACGGAAACACCATATATTTT. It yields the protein CASSVAQQGAYGNTIYF.

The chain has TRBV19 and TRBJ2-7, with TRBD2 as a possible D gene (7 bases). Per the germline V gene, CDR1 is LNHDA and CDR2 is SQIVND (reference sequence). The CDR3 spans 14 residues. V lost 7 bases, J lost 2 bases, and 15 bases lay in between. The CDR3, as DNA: TGTGCCAGTAACGGGGGGCCCCAGGCCTACGAGCAGTACTTC. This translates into CASNGGPQAYEQYF. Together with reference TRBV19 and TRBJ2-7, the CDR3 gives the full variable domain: DGGITQSPKYLFRKEGQNVTLSCEQNLNHDAMYWYRQDPGQGLRLIYYSQIVNDFQKGDIAEGYSVSREKKESFPLTVTSAQKNPTAFYLCASNGGPQAYEQYFGPGTRLTVT.

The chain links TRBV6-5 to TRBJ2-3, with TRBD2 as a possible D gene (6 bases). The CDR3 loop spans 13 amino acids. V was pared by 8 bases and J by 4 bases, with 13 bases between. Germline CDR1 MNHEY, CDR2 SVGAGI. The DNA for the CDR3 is TGTGCCAGCGGCCCCGGGGGAGCAGATACGCAGTATTTT. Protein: CASGPGGADTQYF.

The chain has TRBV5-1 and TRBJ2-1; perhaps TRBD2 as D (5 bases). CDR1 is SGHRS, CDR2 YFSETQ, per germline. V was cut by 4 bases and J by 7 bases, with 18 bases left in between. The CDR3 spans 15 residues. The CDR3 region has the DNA TGCGCCAGCAGCATGTGGGCGGGCGATCCTAATGAGCAGTTCTTC. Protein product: CASSMWAGDPNEQFF.

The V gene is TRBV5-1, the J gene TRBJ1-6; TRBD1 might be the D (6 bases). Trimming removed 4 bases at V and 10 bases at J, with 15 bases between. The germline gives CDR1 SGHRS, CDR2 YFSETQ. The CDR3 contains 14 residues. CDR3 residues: CASSPREGGSPLHF. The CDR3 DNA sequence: TGCGCCAGCAGCCCCAGGGAGGGGGGCTCACCCCTCCACTTT.

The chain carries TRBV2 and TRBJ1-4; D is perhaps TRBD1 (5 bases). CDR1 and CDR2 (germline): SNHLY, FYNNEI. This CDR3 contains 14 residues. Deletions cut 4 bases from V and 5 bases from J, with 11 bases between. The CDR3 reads CASSGGELNEKLFF. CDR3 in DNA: TGTGCCAGCAGTGGGGGGGAACTCAATGAAAAACTGTTTTTT. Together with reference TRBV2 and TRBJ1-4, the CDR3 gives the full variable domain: EPEVTQTPSHQVTQMGQEVILRCVPISNHLYFYWYRQILGQKVEFLVSFYNNEISEKSEIFDDQFSVERPDGSNFTLKIRSTKLEDSAMYFCASSGGELNEKLFFGSGTQLSVL.

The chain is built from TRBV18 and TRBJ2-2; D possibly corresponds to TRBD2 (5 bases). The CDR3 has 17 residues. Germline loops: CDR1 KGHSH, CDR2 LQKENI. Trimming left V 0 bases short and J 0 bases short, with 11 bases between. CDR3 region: CASSPPVFGANTGELFF. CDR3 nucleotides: TGTGCCAGCTCACCACCGGTCTTCGGGGCGAACACCGGGGAGCTGTTTTTT.